The 29 T cell receptor beta chains below come from one sample, sequenced in a study of blood T cell repertoires in COVID-19. Clones were read by immunoSEQ multiplex PCR, and TCRdb kept only the in-frame ones, dropping some. The sample lists under 200,000 clones; roughly 84% were seen once. The sample consisted of peripheral blood. The receptors stem from a woman over 75 with acute or convalescent COVID-19.

As concerns this clone: One junction end disagrees with the germline gene, perhaps due to a read error. The rearrangement links TRBV5-1 to TRBJ2-2; perhaps TRBD1 as D (6 bases). In germline, CDR1 is SGHRS, CDR2 YFSETQ. This CDR3 contains 16 residues. CDR3 sequence: CASSFVQGLNTGKLFF. DNA for the CDR3: TGCGCCAGCAGCTTCGTTCAGGGGTTGAACACCGGGAAGCTGTTTTTT.

The V gene is TRBV5-6, the J gene TRBJ1-5; TRBD1 matches at 9 bases. Germline CDR1 and CDR2: SGHDT and YYEEEE. V lost 2 bases, J lost 6 bases, and 3 bases stayed unmatched. The CDR3 is 14 residues long. The CDR3 sequence: CASSLQGASQPQHF. CDR3 bases: TGTGCCAGCAGCTTACAGGGGGCAAGTCAGCCCCAGCATTTT.

CDR3: CASSLDFPNTEAFF. The DNA for the CDR3 is TGCGCCAGCAGCTTGGACTTTCCGAACACTGAAGCTTTCTTT. The chain uses TRBV5-1 and TRBJ1-1; no definite D call. Trimming pared 0 bases from V and 1 base from J, leaving 7 bases between. The CDR3 contains 14 residues. Germline V gene lookup returns CDR1 SGHRS and CDR2 YFSETQ.

The chain links TRBV5-1 to TRBJ2-3, with 7 bases fitting TRBD1. The germline V gene encodes CDR1 SGHRS and CDR2 YFSETQ. The CDR3 covers 15 residues. The junction had 6 bases not matched to a gene; V was cut back by 4 bases and J by 1 base. The CDR3: CASSPRTGGTDTQYF. The DNA of the CDR3 is TGCGCCAGCAGCCCGCGGACAGGTGGCACAGATACGCAGTATTTT.

The gene calls are TRBV3-1 (or the pseudogene TRBV3-2) and TRBJ2-1; TRBD1 might be the D (6 bases). Deletions cut 0 bases from V and 7 bases from J, with 13 bases between. CDR1 and CDR2 from the germline V gene are LGHDT and YNNKEL (reference sequence). The CDR3 loop spans 15 amino acids. The CDR3 DNA is TGTGCCAGCAGCCAAGAGTCAGGGGTATGGAATGAGCAGTTCTTC. Protein sequence: CASSQESGVWNEQFF.

This clone has only a few counts. The chain uses TRBV4-1 and TRBJ2-1; 16 nucleotides agree with TRBD2. CDR1 and CDR2 from the germline V gene are MGHRA and YSYEKL. The CDR3 contains 19 residues. V lost 5 bases, J lost 0 bases, and 7 bases stayed unmatched. The CDR3 DNA sequence: TGCGCCAGCAGCGGGGGACTAGCGGGAGGGCTAAGCTCCTACAATGAGCAGTTCTTC. Protein product: CASSGGLAGGLSSYNEQFF.

This sequence joins TRBV2 and TRBJ1-5; D not resolved. CDR1 and CDR2 (germline): SNHLY, FYNNEI. V was cut by 7 bases and J by 1 base, with 17 bases left in between. The CDR3 contains 16 residues. DNA of the CDR3: TGTGCCAGCACCGGAAGGCTGGGGAGAAGCAATCAGCCCCAGCATTTT. It encodes CASTGRLGRSNQPQHF.

CDR3 nucleotides: TGTGCCAGTAAGCGGCCAGGGAGGGGTGAAGCTTTCTTT. It codes for CASKRPGRGEAFF. The chain has TRBV19 and TRBJ1-1; the D gene is possibly TRBD1 (5 bases). V lost 7 bases, J lost 7 bases, and 16 bases lay in between. The CDR3 has 13 amino acids. The germline CDR1 and CDR2 sequences are LNHDA and SQIVND (reference sequence).

The rearrangement uses TRBV12-2 and TRBJ2-3; the listed D gene, TRBD1, was not tested against the DNA. TRBV12-2 counts as a pseudogene. The CDR3 sequence is 16 residues long. CDR3 sequence: CASRLRTGVETDTQYF. The CDR3 DNA sequence: TGTGCAAGTCGCCTGAGGACAGGGGTCGAGACAGATACGCAGTATTTT.

This sequence joins TRBV7-2 and TRBJ2-5; D is perhaps TRBD2 (7 bases). CDR3 length equals 16 residues. CDR1 is SGHTA, CDR2 FQGNSA, per germline. Trimming cost V 2 bases and J 5 bases, with 18 bases left between them. DNA of the CDR3: TGTGCCAGCAGCTTATTCCGGGGGGCAGTGGGGGAGACCCAGTACTTC. It specifies CASSLFRGAVGETQYF.

The chain employs TRBV4-3 and TRBJ2-3, with D possibly matching TRBD1 (5 bases). Germline V lookup: CDR1 LGHNA, CDR2 YSLEER. The CDR3 covers 16 residues. V lost 2 bases to trimming and J lost 1 base, with 13 bases between them. The DNA for the CDR3 is TGCGCCAGCAGCCAACTCATTCAGGGTGGCACAGATACGCAGTATTTT. Translation gives CASSQLIQGGTDTQYF.

This chain links TRBV11-2 with TRBJ2-7; D not resolved. This CDR3 is 12 amino acids long. V was trimmed by 7 bases and J by 3 bases, leaving 10 bases between them. Germline assignment: CDR1 SGHAT and CDR2 FQNNGV. The DNA of the CDR3 is TGTGCCAGCACCCGATCGGGCTACGAGCAGTACTTC. Amino acids: CASTRSGYEQYF.

The J gene is TRBJ2-2, the V gene TRBV19; TRBD2 is a possible D gene (5 bases). Germline assignment: CDR1 LNHDA and CDR2 SQIVND (reference sequence). Between the trimmed V and J ends, which lost 6 bases and 5 bases, there was a span of 16 bases. This CDR3 spans 15 amino acids. The CDR3 spells CASSVGIGRTGELFF. The CDR3 bases are TGTGCCAGTAGCGTCGGGATCGGGCGGACCGGGGAGCTGTTTTTT.

This chain connects TRBV6-5 to TRBJ2-7; TRBD1 matches 9 bases. V dropped 5 bases and J dropped 7; count of bases not matched to a gene: 12. Looked up from germline, CDR1 is MNHEY and CDR2 is SVGAGI. This CDR3 is built from 15 residues. The CDR3 protein is CASSRDRARGSEQYF. CDR3 coding DNA: TGTGCCAGCAGTCGGGACAGGGCCCGTGGATCGGAGCAGTACTTC.

This clone was observed once. This chain links TRBV5-6 with TRBJ1-2, with D perhaps TRBD1 (6 bases). V was trimmed by 0 bases and J by 2 bases, leaving 20 bases between them. Germline V gene data show CDR1 as SGHDT and CDR2 as YYEEEE. The CDR3 length is 18 residues. CDR3 region: CASSLGLVGAGANYGYTF. Here the CDR3 DNA reads TGTGCCAGCAGCTTGGGGCTAGTTGGAGCAGGGGCGAACTATGGCTACACCTTC. Using reference TRBV5-6 and TRBJ1-2 for the parts outside the CDR3, the full variable domain is DAGVTQSPTHLIKTRGQQVTLRCSPKSGHDTVSWYQQALGQGPQFIFQYYEEEERQRGNFPDRFSGHQFPNYSSELNVNALLLGDSALYLCASSLGLVGAGANYGYTFGSGTRLTVV.

This chain connects TRBV29-1 to TRBJ1-5, with D possibly TRBD1 on 5 matching bases. The V end lost 4 bases, the J end lost 7 bases, and 14 bases lay between the germline ends. There are 13 residues in the CDR3. Germline V gene data show CDR1 as SQVTM and CDR2 as ANQGSEA. In nucleotides, the CDR3 is TGCAGCGTTGCGGCAGGTGGGGGGCAGCCCCAGCATTTT. Translated, it gives CSVAAGGGQPQHF.

The CDR3 sequence is CATSTPPGMNTEAFF. The CDR3 DNA sequence: TGTGCCACCAGCACCCCGCCGGGAATGAACACTGAAGCTTTCTTT. The chain is built from TRBV15 and TRBJ1-1; D is unclear. Trimming removed 4 bases from V and 0 bases from J, with 12 bases in between. CDR3 length: 15 residues. The germline V gene encodes CDR1 LNHNV and CDR2 YYDKDF (reference sequence).

The V call is TRBV30, the J call TRBJ2-1; 10 nucleotides align to TRBD2. The germline V gene encodes CDR1 GTSNPN and CDR2 SVGIG (reference sequence). The trim removed 0 bases at V and 0 bases at J, leaving 23 bases unmatched. This CDR3 contains 23 residues. In DNA form, the CDR3 reads TGTGCCTGGAGTGTTTTTACAGGGGTGACTAGCGGGTCCCCCGCGGGCTCCTACAATGAGCAGTTCTTC. Translation gives CAWSVFTGVTSGSPAGSYNEQFF.

This chain uses TRBV7-9 with TRBJ1-1, with D possibly TRBD1 on 5 matching bases. The V end lost 4 bases, the J end lost 11 bases, and 14 bases lay between the germline ends. CDR1 and CDR2 (germline): SEHNR, FQNEAQ (reference sequence). CDR3 length equals 12 residues. CDR3 bases: TGTGCCAGCAGCTCCCAGGACGCAGGGGCTTTCTTT. This encodes CASSSQDAGAFF.

The count of this clone is one. The genes are TRBV15 and TRBJ1-5, with D tentatively TRBD1 (5 bases). V lost 3 bases to trimming and J lost 2 bases, with 8 bases between them. The CDR3 totals 14 residues. Germline V gives CDR1 LNHNV, CDR2 YYDKDF (reference sequence). CDR3: CATSSGGGNQPQHF. CDR3 nucleotides: TGTGCCACCAGCAGTGGGGGGGGCAATCAGCCCCAGCATTTT.

A few counts support this clone. The V call is TRBV6-2 or TRBV6-3, the J call TRBJ1-5; possible D gene TRBD1, 5 bases. CDR1 and CDR2 (germline): MNHEY, SVGEGT. CDR3 length: 15 amino acids. Between the trimmed V and J ends, which lost 6 bases and 2 bases, there was a span of 14 bases. CDR3 nucleotides: TGTGCCAGCAGCCCGGCGGCCAGGGGCAATCAGCCCCAGCATTTT. Translation gives CASSPAARGNQPQHF.

The CDR3 reads CASSSDRASNNQPQHF. The CDR3 DNA reads as TGTGCCAGCTCTTCCGACAGGGCGAGCAACAATCAGCCCCAGCATTTT. The chain carries TRBV18 and TRBJ1-5; 7 bases match TRBD1. Germline V gene data show CDR1 as KGHSH and CDR2 as LQKENI. Trimming removed 6 bases from V and 3 bases from J; junction bases left unmatched: 11. The length of the CDR3 is 16 residues. Full variable domain (rest looked up from reference TRBV18 and TRBJ1-5): NAGVMQNPRHLVRRRGQEARLRCSPMKGHSHVYWYRQLPEEGLKFMVYLQKENIIDESGMPKERFSAEFPKEGPSILRIQQVVRGDSAAYFCASSSDRASNNQPQHFGDGTRLSIL.

V and J are TRBV27 and TRBJ1-4; 7 bases map to TRBD1. Germline trimming cut 8 bases from V and 6 bases from J; bases unmatched to any gene: 15. The CDR3 has 16 residues. CDR1 and CDR2 (germline): MNHEY, SMNVEV (reference sequence). CDR3 region: CASPRPGTVFYEKLFF. The CDR3 DNA follows: TGTGCCAGCCCGCGCCCCGGGACAGTCTTTTATGAAAAACTGTTTTTT.

This clone has just one count. The chain recombines TRBV10-3 with TRBJ1-1, with a possible D match to TRBD1 (6 bases). Trimming cost V 11 bases and J 2 bases, with 15 bases left between them. Per germline, CDR1 ENHRY and CDR2 SYGVKD. The CDR3 has 13 amino acids. CDR3 protein: CAAYARGNTEAFF. The CDR3 bases are TGTGCCGCCTATGCCAGGGGTAACACTGAAGCTTTCTTT.

This chain connects TRBV18 to TRBJ1-2, with D perhaps matching TRBD1 (5 bases). The CDR3 loop spans 15 amino acids. Germline CDR1 and CDR2: KGHSH and LQKENI. V gave up 5 bases and J gave up 3 bases, with 16 bases separating them. DNA for the CDR3: TGTGCCAGCTCAAGCAGGGAGGGAGGAGACTATGGCTACACCTTC. The encoded protein is CASSSREGGDYGYTF.

The chain joins TRBV27 to TRBJ1-1; D remains ambiguous. Per the germline V gene, CDR1 is MNHEY and CDR2 is SMNVEV (reference sequence). The CDR3 length is 14 residues. V lost 3 bases and J 1 base, leaving 9 bases between the germline ends. The CDR3 nucleotides read TGTGCCAGCAGTTTTAACCGGGAGAACACTGAAGCTTTCTTT. As protein: CASSFNRENTEAFF.

The V gene is TRBV3-1 (or the pseudogene TRBV3-2), the J gene TRBJ1-3; 7 nucleotides line up with TRBD1. This CDR3 has 16 residues. V gave up 4 bases and J gave up 0 bases; unmatched junction bases: 6. Germline lookup yields CDR1 LGHDT and CDR2 YNNKEL (reference sequence). The CDR3 DNA is TGTGCCAGCAGCCTTTCCGGGACAGACTCTGGAAACACCATATATTTT. This gives the protein CASSLSGTDSGNTIYF.

The genes are TRBV9 and TRBJ1-1, with D tentatively TRBD1 (6 bases). CDR3 length: 16 amino acids. The germline V gene encodes CDR1 SGDLS and CDR2 YYNGEE. V gave up 3 bases and J gave up 0 bases, with 15 bases separating them. The CDR3 loop is CASSALQGGLNTEAFF. The CDR3 DNA is TGTGCCAGCAGCGCTCTACAGGGAGGGTTGAACACTGAAGCTTTCTTT.

The chain joins TRBV20-1 to TRBJ2-7; no clear D. CDR1 is DFQATT, CDR2 SNEGSKA, per germline (reference sequence). Trimming stripped 3 bases from V and 1 base from J, with 7 bases between. This CDR3 contains 12 residues. In DNA, the CDR3 is TGCAGTGCTAGTGGGCCTTCCTACGAGCAGTACTTC. Translation: CSASGPSYEQYF.